This is a list of T cell receptor beta chains from one sample in a study of CD8 T cells in ankylosing spondylitis. TCRdb used MiXCR to reprocess the 5' RACE reads, holding one entry per CDR3 protein. The top ten clones hold under 0.9% of a sample with 450,000 or so distinct CDR3 sequences, roughly 25% of them seen once. Sequencing input: blood, either unsorted or a sorted T cell fraction (not recorded which). The origin of the receptors is a male donor with ankylosing spondylitis. CDR3s include the opening cysteine and the closing phenylalanine or tryptophan. Each record gives: CDR3 length, J gene, clone size, V gene, D gene, CDR3 protein, CDR3 DNA. D genes are given only for firm matches. Part of the rows lack a size; the others show once, few, many or a class for expanded clones.

>16|TRBJ2-2|-|TRBV18|TRBD1
CASSPGGTGGTGELFF
TGTGCCAGCTCACCAGGGGGGACAGGAGGCACCGGGGAGCTGTTTTTT
>12|TRBJ2-1|few|TRBV10-2|-
CASSEWGGEQFF
TGCGCCAGCAGTGAGTGGGGTGGTGAGCAGTTCTTC
>15|TRBJ2-1|few|TRBV6-4|-
CASSDSGDGYNEQFF
TGTGCCAGCAGTGACTCAGGGGACGGATACAATGAGCAGTTCTTC
>14|TRBJ2-1|-|TRBV12-3/TRBV12-4|-
CASILQGHYNEQFF
TGTGCCAGCATTTTACAGGGACACTACAATGAGCAGTTCTTC
>16|TRBJ1-2|-|TRBV7-9|-
CASSSFTGPGGYGYTF
TGTGCCAGCAGCTCTTTTACCGGCCCAGGTGGCTATGGCTACACCTTC
>14|TRBJ1-5|few|TRBV12-3/TRBV12-4|-
CASSFGLGSQPQHF
TGTGCCAGCAGTTTTGGTCTGGGCAGTCAGCCCCAGCATTTT
>15|TRBJ1-5|-|TRBV20-1|-
CSARGGDGGNQPQHF
TGCAGTGCTAGAGGAGGGGACGGTGGCAATCAGCCCCAGCATTTT
>16|TRBJ1-5|few|TRBV4-1|-
CASSQDLSQGDQPQHF
TGCGCCAGCAGCCAAGATTTATCACAGGGTGATCAGCCCCAGCATTTT
>16|TRBJ2-7|once|TRBV6-1|TRBD2
CASSEGTSGRWYEQYF
TGTGCCAGCAGTGAAGGGACTAGCGGGAGATGGTACGAGCAGTACTTC
>13|TRBJ2-3|few|TRBV7-2|-
CASSLFQQHTQYF
TGTGCCAGCAGCTTATTTCAGCAGCATACGCAGTATTTT
>13|TRBJ1-1|few|TRBV20-1|-
CSARVYMNTEAFF
TGCAGTGCTAGAGTTTACATGAACACTGAAGCTTTCTTT
>15|TRBJ1-1|-|TRBV5-1|-
CASSSMTVGNTEAFF
TGCGCCAGCAGCTCTATGACAGTAGGGAACACTGAAGCTTTCTTT
>12|TRBJ2-1|-|TRBV7-8|-
CASSFPGNEQFF
TGTGCCAGCAGCTTCCCGGGTAATGAGCAGTTCTTC
>12|TRBJ2-1|few|TRBV6-2/TRBV6-3|-
CASSRRENEQFF
TGTGCCAGCAGCCGCCGGGAGAATGAGCAGTTCTTC
>17|TRBJ2-3|few|TRBV12-3/TRBV12-4|TRBD1
CASSLAQGTGTTDTQYF
TGTGCCAGCAGTTTAGCGCAGGGGACAGGGACCACAGATACGCAGTATTTT
>15|TRBJ2-5|-|TRBV6-1|TRBD2
CASRGTSGAGETQYF
TGTGCCAGCAGAGGGACTAGCGGAGCAGGAGAGACCCAGTACTTC
>17|TRBJ2-2|-|TRBV7-9|-
CASSSPRGGIGTGELFF
TGTGCCAGCAGTTCTCCCCGTGGGGGTATAGGCACCGGGGAGCTGTTTTTT
>15|TRBJ1-1|few|TRBV7-9|-
CASSSPRFGNTEAFF
TGTGCCAGCAGCTCCCCCAGGTTCGGGAACACTGAAGCTTTCTTT
>12|TRBJ2-3|-|TRBV20-1|-
CSALLSTDTQYF
TGCAGTGCTTTGCTCAGCACAGATACGCAGTATTTT
>12|TRBJ1-2|-|TRBV5-1|-
CASSLGQDGYTF
TGCGCCAGCAGCTTGGGTCAGGATGGCTACACCTTC
>14|TRBJ2-2|-|TRBV19|TRBD1
CASIDRGRTGELFF
TGTGCCAGTATTGACAGGGGGCGCACCGGGGAGCTGTTTTTT
>14|TRBJ2-3|-|TRBV29-1|-
CSVEESGSTDTQYF
TGCAGCGTTGAAGAGTCCGGGAGCACAGATACGCAGTATTTT
>17|TRBJ2-1|-|TRBV21-1|-
CASIPIQGARPYNEQFF
TGTGCCAGCATCCCGATACAGGGGGCTCGGCCCTACAATGAGCAGTTCTTC
>13|TRBJ2-2|few|TRBV12-3/TRBV12-4|TRBD1
CASSTGATGELFF
TGTGCCAGCAGCACAGGGGCCACCGGGGAGCTGTTTTTT
>15|TRBJ2-7|-|TRBV20-1|TRBD2
CSASTSGRYSYEQYF
TGCAGTGCTAGTACTAGCGGGAGGTACTCCTACGAGCAGTACTTC
>16|TRBJ1-1|few|TRBV12-3/TRBV12-4|TRBD1
CASSPGQGRGNTEAFF
TGTGCCAGCAGCCCTGGACAGGGGAGAGGAAACACTGAAGCTTTCTTT
>16|TRBJ1-2|-|TRBV19|-
CASSARSGRYNYGYTF
TGTGCCAGTAGTGCCCGGAGCGGTCGTTATAACTATGGCTACACCTTC
>15|TRBJ2-5|-|TRBV11-2|-
CASSLALGRQETQYF
TGTGCCAGCAGCTTAGCTTTGGGTAGGCAAGAGACCCAGTACTTC
>15|TRBJ2-3|-|TRBV20-1|-
CSADHSLGSTDTQYF
TGCAGTGCGGACCATAGCCTGGGAAGCACAGATACGCAGTATTTT
>14|TRBJ2-1|many|TRBV7-9|TRBD1
CASSLRDSNNEQFF
TGTGCCAGCAGCCTCCGGGACAGTAACAATGAGCAGTTCTTC
>16|TRBJ1-2|-|TRBV3-1|TRBD1
CASSPSAGQGGYGYTF
TGTGCCAGCAGCCCATCCGCCGGACAGGGTGGATATGGCTACACCTTC
>14|TRBJ2-6|-|TRBV20-1|-
CSAGQGSGANVLTF
TGCAGTGCTGGCCAGGGGAGTGGGGCCAACGTCCTGACTTTC
>15|TRBJ2-3|few|TRBV5-1|-
CASSYRTGQEDTQYF
TGCGCCAGCAGCTACAGGACGGGCCAGGAAGATACGCAGTATTTT
>17|TRBJ1-6|many|TRBV4-2|TRBD1
CASSQPGQLSYNSPLHF
TGTGCCAGCAGCCAGCCGGGACAGCTATCCTATAATTCACCCCTCCACTTT
>15|TRBJ2-2|-|TRBV5-1|-
CASSFRGEYTGELFF
TGCGCCAGCAGCTTTCGGGGAGAGTACACCGGGGAGCTGTTTTTT
>13|TRBJ2-5|-|TRBV10-1|-
CASSPVGKETQYF
TGCGCCAGCAGCCCCGTTGGGAAAGAGACCCAGTACTTC
>12|TRBJ2-2|-|TRBV20-1|-
CSARGVGGELFF
TGCAGTGCTAGAGGGGTTGGCGGGGAGCTGTTTTTT
>10|TRBJ2-1|-|TRBV18|-
CASSMPEQFF
TGTGCCAGCTCCATGCCTGAGCAGTTCTTC
>15|TRBJ1-1|few|TRBV11-2|-
CASNTRNRGNTEAFF
TGTGCCAGCAACACACGGAATCGGGGGAACACTGAAGCTTTCTTT
>16|TRBJ2-1|-|TRBV20-1|TRBD2
CSARVPSGGFYNEQFF
TGCAGTGCTAGAGTCCCCAGCGGGGGGTTTTACAATGAGCAGTTCTTC
>15|TRBJ1-1|-|TRBV5-1|TRBD1
CASSLGGQGGTEAFF
TGTGCCAGCAGTTTGGGCGGACAGGGAGGAACTGAAGCTTTCTTT
>19|TRBJ2-1|few|TRBV11-1|-
CASSLARHPDRQNYNEQFF
TGTGCCAGCAGCTTAGCGCGTCACCCAGACAGACAAAATTACAATGAGCAGTTCTTC
>14|TRBJ1-3|few|TRBV24-1|-
CATSADQDADTIYF
TGTGCCACCAGTGCCGACCAGGATGCGGACACCATATATTTT
>13|TRBJ1-5|few|TRBV19|-
CASSMTPDQPQHF
TGTGCCAGTAGTATGACCCCCGATCAGCCCCAGCATTTT
>14|TRBJ1-2|few|TRBV27|TRBD1
CASRPSGQKYGYTF
TGTGCCAGCAGGCCCTCGGGACAGAAGTATGGCTACACCTTC
>14|TRBJ2-5|few|TRBV3-1|-
CASSFGLYQETQYF
TGTGCCAGCAGCTTCGGACTTTACCAAGAGACCCAGTACTTC
>13|TRBJ1-2|-|TRBV6-1|TRBD1
CASSEGQGSGYTF
TGTGCCAGCAGTGAAGGACAGGGGAGCGGCTACACCTTC
>15|TRBJ2-1|few|TRBV27|-
CASSSLTGPYNEQFF
TGTGCCAGCAGTTCCCTCACTGGACCATACAATGAGCAGTTCTTC
>14|TRBJ1-1|-|TRBV9|TRBD1
CASSVRQGNTEAFF
TGTGCCAGCAGCGTCCGACAGGGGAACACTGAAGCTTTCTTT
>15|TRBJ2-1|-|TRBV20-1|TRBD2
CSAPLAGASYNEQFF
TGCAGTGCTCCGCTAGCGGGAGCGTCCTACAATGAGCAGTTCTTC
>13|TRBJ2-1|-|TRBV6-5|-
CASTSTLNNEQFF
TGTGCCAGCACTTCCACACTCAACAATGAGCAGTTCTTC
>11|TRBJ2-1|few|TRBV6-2/TRBV6-3|-
CASSHDNEQFF
TGTGCCAGCAGCCACGACAATGAGCAGTTCTTC
>16|TRBJ1-1|-|TRBV11-2|TRBD1
CASSLSGGYRKTEAFF
TGTGCCAGCAGCCTCTCAGGGGGCTATCGGAAAACTGAAGCTTTCTTT